This is a list of T cell receptor beta chains from one sample in a study of CD8+ T cells in alopecia areata. This table comes from immunoSEQ multiplex PCR, and its TCRdb copy is limited to in-frame clones, with some not included. Among about 300,000 clones listed, more than 45% were seen once. The material was CD4+ T cells sorted from blood, obtained at week 24, from a patient treated with tofacitinib. Source of these receptors: a human donor with alopecia areata. Both conserved end residues are part of each CDR3. Each record gives: J gene, V gene, clone size, D gene, CDR3 DNA, CDR3 protein. The D gene is left open where the match is weak. Clone size is shown for a subset of rows, as once, few, many or a class of expanded clone.

j_call: TRBJ1-4
v_call: TRBV2
clone_size: -
d_call: -
cdr3_nt: TGTGCCAGCAGCGAACAGGGCGATGAAAAACTGTTTTTT
cdr3_aa: CASSEQGDEKLFF

j_call: TRBJ2-3
v_call: TRBV6-5
clone_size: -
d_call: -
cdr3_nt: TGTGCCAGCAGTTACTCGCCACTTAGCACAGATACGCAGTATTTT
cdr3_aa: CASSYSPLSTDTQYF

j_call: TRBJ2-3
v_call: TRBV7-9
clone_size: -
d_call: -
cdr3_nt: TGTGCCAGCAGACCAGCGGGTACAGATACGCAGTATTTT
cdr3_aa: CASRPAGTDTQYF

j_call: TRBJ1-4
v_call: TRBV15
clone_size: -
d_call: -
cdr3_nt: TGTGCCACCAGCACCTCGGGGGCTTACGAAAAACTGTTTTTT
cdr3_aa: CATSTSGAYEKLFF

j_call: TRBJ1-6
v_call: TRBV30
clone_size: -
d_call: -
cdr3_nt: TGTGCCTGGAGTGTTTCGTTCGATGGGGGATCACCCCTCCACTTT
cdr3_aa: CAWSVSFDGGSPLHF

j_call: TRBJ1-1
v_call: TRBV4-1
clone_size: -
d_call: -
cdr3_nt: TGCGCCAGCAGCCAAGAAGGGAGTATGAACACTGAAGCTTTCTTT
cdr3_aa: CASSQEGSMNTEAFF

j_call: TRBJ1-1
v_call: TRBV29-1
clone_size: -
d_call: -
cdr3_nt: TGCAGCGTTGAAGGTCCCCCTGAAGCTTTCTTT
cdr3_aa: CSVEGPPEAFF

j_call: TRBJ2-1
v_call: TRBV4-2
clone_size: -
d_call: -
cdr3_nt: TGTGCCAGCAGCCAAGTTACGATCGCGAATGAGCAGTTCTTC
cdr3_aa: CASSQVTIANEQFF

j_call: TRBJ2-5
v_call: TRBV7-2
clone_size: once
d_call: -
cdr3_nt: TGTGCCAGCAGAATTGGCGGGGCACAAGAGACCCAGTACTTC
cdr3_aa: CASRIGGAQETQYF

j_call: TRBJ2-7
v_call: TRBV5-4
clone_size: -
d_call: TRBD1
cdr3_nt: TGTGCCAGCAACTTCCCCGGGACAGGGAGGTTCGAGCAGTACTTC
cdr3_aa: CASNFPGTGRFEQYF

j_call: TRBJ2-7
v_call: TRBV7-2
clone_size: -
d_call: -
cdr3_nt: TGTGCCAGCAGCTCCCTCGGGGAGCAGTACTTC
cdr3_aa: CASSSLGEQYF

j_call: TRBJ2-3
v_call: TRBV5-6
clone_size: -
d_call: TRBD2
cdr3_nt: TGTGCCAGCAGCTTGGTGGGGACTAGCGGGGGCCGTAGCACAGATACGCAGTATTTT
cdr3_aa: CASSLVGTSGGRSTDTQYF

j_call: TRBJ2-2
v_call: TRBV6-5
clone_size: -
d_call: -
cdr3_nt: TGTGCCAGCAGCCGCATATCGGGGGAGCTGTTTTTT
cdr3_aa: CASSRISGELFF

j_call: TRBJ2-3
v_call: TRBV30
clone_size: -
d_call: -
cdr3_nt: TGTGCCTGGAGTCCGAGACGGACAGCAACTAGCACAGATACGCAGTATTTT
cdr3_aa: CAWSPRRTATSTDTQYF

j_call: TRBJ1-2
v_call: TRBV7-8
clone_size: -
d_call: -
cdr3_nt: TGTGCCAGCAGCTTAAATCTAATGGAACCAAACTATGGCTACACCTTC
cdr3_aa: CASSLNLMEPNYGYTF

j_call: TRBJ1-2
v_call: TRBV4-2
clone_size: -
d_call: TRBD1
cdr3_nt: TGTGCCAGCAGCCAACACAGGGGAGGGGGCGGCTACACCTTC
cdr3_aa: CASSQHRGGGGYTF

j_call: TRBJ1-4
v_call: TRBV2
clone_size: -
d_call: -
cdr3_nt: TGTGCCAGCAGCCCGGGCGGGGGAGCGAGAGAAAAACTGTTTTTT
cdr3_aa: CASSPGGGAREKLFF

j_call: TRBJ1-1
v_call: TRBV6-5
clone_size: few
d_call: -
cdr3_nt: TGTGCCAGCAGTTACGAGGCGGGTGGCACTGAAGCTTTCTTT
cdr3_aa: CASSYEAGGTEAFF

j_call: TRBJ2-5
v_call: TRBV25-1
clone_size: -
d_call: TRBD2
cdr3_nt: TGTGCCAGCAGTGAATATACTAGCGGGGGAACCCAGTACTTC
cdr3_aa: CASSEYTSGGTQYF

j_call: TRBJ2-1
v_call: TRBV28
clone_size: -
d_call: -
cdr3_nt: TGTGCCAGCAAGGCTCCCTCCTACAATGAGCAGTTCTTC
cdr3_aa: CASKAPSYNEQFF

j_call: TRBJ1-5
v_call: TRBV6-6
clone_size: few
d_call: -
cdr3_nt: TGTGCCAGCAGTTTGACCACAAATCAGCCCCAGCATTTT
cdr3_aa: CASSLTTNQPQHF

j_call: TRBJ1-1
v_call: TRBV29-1
clone_size: few
d_call: -
cdr3_nt: TGCAGCGGTCTTTGGCAGATGAACACTGAAGCTTTCTTT
cdr3_aa: CSGLWQMNTEAFF

j_call: TRBJ1-1
v_call: TRBV12-5
clone_size: few
d_call: -
cdr3_nt: TGTGCTAGTGGTGTGAACATGAACACTGAAGCTTTCTTT
cdr3_aa: CASGVNMNTEAFF

j_call: TRBJ2-5
v_call: TRBV30
clone_size: few
d_call: TRBD2
cdr3_nt: TGTGCCTTCGGACTAGCGGGGGAGACCCAGTACTTC
cdr3_aa: CAFGLAGETQYF

j_call: TRBJ1-1
v_call: TRBV19
clone_size: -
d_call: -
cdr3_nt: TGTGCCAGTAGCCCTCTGGGACATTCTCTGGGGAACACTGAAGCTTTCTTT
cdr3_aa: CASSPLGHSLGNTEAFF

j_call: TRBJ1-2
v_call: TRBV9
clone_size: -
d_call: -
cdr3_nt: TGTGCCAGCAGCGTACCAGGGCTCTATGGCTACACCTTC
cdr3_aa: CASSVPGLYGYTF

j_call: TRBJ1-5
v_call: TRBV10-3
clone_size: once
d_call: -
cdr3_nt: TGTGCCATCAGTGGCACGGACAGAAATCAGCCCCAGCATTTT
cdr3_aa: CAISGTDRNQPQHF

j_call: TRBJ2-6
v_call: TRBV10-3
clone_size: -
d_call: TRBD1
cdr3_nt: TGTGCCATCAGTGCCGCCGGGACAGGGCGTACTGGGGCCAACGTCCTGACTTTC
cdr3_aa: CAISAAGTGRTGANVLTF

j_call: TRBJ2-4
v_call: TRBV4-3
clone_size: -
d_call: TRBD2
cdr3_nt: TGCGCCAGCAGCCAAGAGCCGCGTGTAGGGACTAGCCTTGGCATTCAGTACTTC
cdr3_aa: CASSQEPRVGTSLGIQYF

j_call: TRBJ2-2
v_call: TRBV28
clone_size: -
d_call: -
cdr3_nt: TGTGCCAGCAGTTTATTCCCCTCAGGGGACGACGGGGAGCTGTTTTTT
cdr3_aa: CASSLFPSGDDGELFF

j_call: TRBJ1-4
v_call: TRBV30
clone_size: -
d_call: -
cdr3_nt: TGTGCCTGGAGTCTATATGAAAAACTGTTTTTT
cdr3_aa: CAWSLYEKLFF

j_call: TRBJ1-2
v_call: TRBV5-6
clone_size: -
d_call: TRBD1
cdr3_nt: TGTGCCAGCAGCTCGTTACATCGGACAGGTGAATCCTATGGCTACACCTTC
cdr3_aa: CASSSLHRTGESYGYTF

j_call: TRBJ2-3
v_call: TRBV19
clone_size: -
d_call: -
cdr3_nt: TGTGCCAGTAGTCTTAGCACAGATACGCAGTATTTT
cdr3_aa: CASSLSTDTQYF

j_call: TRBJ2-3
v_call: TRBV30
clone_size: -
d_call: TRBD1
cdr3_nt: TGTGCCTGGAGTCTACAGGGGGCTGGGGATACGCAGTATTTT
cdr3_aa: CAWSLQGAGDTQYF

j_call: TRBJ2-7
v_call: TRBV4-2
clone_size: few
d_call: -
cdr3_nt: TGTGCCAGCAGCCAAGCGGGATCCTACGAGCAGTACTTC
cdr3_aa: CASSQAGSYEQYF

j_call: TRBJ1-1
v_call: TRBV27
clone_size: many
d_call: -
cdr3_nt: TGTGCCAGCAGTTCTAGACGGAACACTGAAGCTTTCTTT
cdr3_aa: CASSSRRNTEAFF

j_call: TRBJ2-7
v_call: TRBV28
clone_size: -
d_call: TRBD1
cdr3_nt: TGTGCCAGCAGTTCCCAGGGGGTCTCCTACGAGCAGTACTTC
cdr3_aa: CASSSQGVSYEQYF

j_call: TRBJ1-3
v_call: TRBV30
clone_size: -
d_call: -
cdr3_nt: TGTGCCTGGAGCAGAGACAGTAACTCTGGAAACACCATATATTTT
cdr3_aa: CAWSRDSNSGNTIYF

j_call: TRBJ1-5
v_call: TRBV6-6
clone_size: -
d_call: -
cdr3_nt: TGTGCCAGCAGTTACTCGGTCAGGGATCAGCCCCAGCATTTT
cdr3_aa: CASSYSVRDQPQHF

j_call: TRBJ1-4
v_call: TRBV2
clone_size: -
d_call: -
cdr3_nt: TGTGCCAGCAGTTACAGAGATGAAAAACTGTTTTTT
cdr3_aa: CASSYRDEKLFF